Listed below are T cell receptor beta chains from one sample, sequenced in a study of cytomegalovirus exposure and HLA in healthy donors. TCRdb keeps only in-frame clones here, not all; method: immunoSEQ multiplex PCR. Among roughly 240,000 clones listed, around 78% were seen once. The sample was PBMCs. Receptors were obtained from a boy younger than 18 in good health and CMV-seronegative. The CDR3 runs from the conserved cysteine through the conserved F or W. Each record gives: CDR3 length, clone size, D gene, J gene, V gene, CDR3 protein, CDR3 DNA. A D gene is named only where the DNA matches it firmly. Clone sizes are given selectively: once, few, many, or a class where the clone is expanded.

>15|-|TRBD2|TRBJ2-3|TRBV29-1
CSVATSGGASDTQYF
TGCAGCGTTGCAACTAGCGGGGGGGCATCAGATACGCAGTATTTT
>16|-|TRBD2|TRBJ2-7|TRBV5-1
CASSLGAGGPTHEQYF
TGCGCCAGCAGCTTGGGAGCGGGAGGGCCCACCCACGAGCAGTACTTC
>18|-|-|TRBJ1-4|TRBV5-5
CASSPLSIGATTNEKLFF
TGTGCCAGCAGCCCTCTGTCGATTGGGGCGACAACTAATGAAAAACTGTTTTTT
>13|-|TRBD2|TRBJ2-1|TRBV30
CALAGTTYNEQFF
TGTGCCTTGGCCGGGACTACTTACAATGAGCAGTTCTTC
>17|few|-|TRBJ2-3|TRBV7-7
CASGPGDRPRGADTQYF
TGTGCTAGCGGGCCGGGGGACAGGCCCCGAGGAGCAGATACGCAGTATTTT
>15|few|TRBD1|TRBJ1-2|TRBV7-8
CASSPQGGPGYGYTF
TGTGCCAGCAGCCCCCAGGGGGGCCCGGGGTATGGCTACACCTTC
>15|-|TRBD2|TRBJ2-5|TRBV5-1
CASSPGTSFRETQYF
TGCGCCAGCAGCCCCGGGACTAGTTTTAGAGAGACCCAGTACTTC
>17|few|TRBD2|TRBJ2-1|TRBV7-9
CASSAQLAGGGGDEQFF
TGTGCCAGCAGCGCCCAACTAGCGGGGGGGGGTGGGGATGAGCAGTTCTTC
>14|-|TRBD2|TRBJ2-5|TRBV5-1
CASSAGGPGETQYF
TGCGCCAGCAGCGCGGGGGGGCCGGGAGAGACCCAGTACTTC
>14|few|-|TRBJ2-1|TRBV9
CASSGTGLHNEQFF
TGTGCCAGCAGCGGGACGGGACTCCACAATGAGCAGTTCTTC
>13|-|TRBD2|TRBJ2-3|TRBV6-4
CASSLADTDTQYF
TGTGCCAGCAGCCTAGCGGACACAGATACGCAGTATTTT
>13|-|-|TRBJ2-7|TRBV10-3
CAISEDSLYEQYF
TGTGCCATCAGTGAGGACAGCCTCTACGAGCAGTACTTC
>10|-|-|TRBJ1-1|TRBV19
CASTGTEAFF
TGTGCCAGTACCGGCACTGAAGCTTTCTTT
>13|-|-|TRBJ1-2|TRBV19
CASYRAFPYGYTF
TGTGCCAGTTACAGGGCTTTCCCCTATGGCTACACCTTC
>14|-|-|TRBJ1-2|TRBV19
CASKTGEFNRGYTF
TGTGCCAGTAAAACGGGGGAGTTTAACCGTGGCTACACCTTC
>13|-|-|TRBJ1-5|TRBV19
CASSAQGHQPQHF
TGTGCCAGTAGTGCGCAGGGCCATCAGCCCCAGCATTTT
>17|-|-|TRBJ2-7|TRBV11-2
CASSRQAQGPGGSEQYF
TGTGCCAGCAGCCGACAGGCCCAGGGACCAGGGGGGTCCGAGCAGTACTTC
>16|-|-|TRBJ1-2|TRBV7-9
CSSSSPVRGFNYGYTF
TGTTCCAGCAGCTCGCCGGTGCGGGGCTTTAACTATGGCTACACCTTC
>13|-|-|TRBJ2-2|TRBV30
CAYQGFDTGELFF
TGTGCTTACCAGGGATTCGACACCGGGGAGCTGTTTTTT
>14|-|-|TRBJ2-5|TRBV5-6
CASSLGQPQETQYF
TGTGCCAGCAGCCTCGGACAGCCCCAAGAGACCCAGTACTTC
>15|-|TRBD1|TRBJ2-7|TRBV2
CASRASRDRGYEQYF
TGTGCCAGCAGGGCCAGCCGGGACAGGGGCTACGAGCAGTACTTC
>15|-|-|TRBJ1-1|TRBV7-3
CASSPTSIGDTEAFF
TGTGCCAGCAGCCCTACCTCCATAGGGGACACTGAAGCTTTCTTT
>16|-|TRBD2|TRBJ2-5|TRBV5-6
CASSLRLAGYQETQYF
TGTGCCAGCAGCCTGAGATTAGCGGGATACCAAGAGACCCAGTACTTC
>13|-|-|TRBJ2-7|TRBV18
CASSLKAPGEQYF
TGTGCCAGCTCACTTAAGGCGCCGGGCGAGCAGTACTTC
>14|-|-|TRBJ2-7|TRBV19
CASSIGGRGYEQYF
TGTGCCAGTAGTATAGGTGGCAGGGGTTACGAGCAGTACTTC
>14|-|TRBD1|TRBJ1-2|TRBV6-1
CASTYSGQGYGYTF
TGTGCCAGCACCTACTCGGGACAGGGCTATGGCTACACCTTC
>14|-|TRBD1|TRBJ2-3|TRBV19
CASSPWTGEDTQYF
TGTGCCAGTAGTCCGTGGACAGGGGAGGATACGCAGTATTTT
>14|-|-|TRBJ2-4|TRBV10-1
CASSEAGTKNIQYF
TGCGCCAGCAGTGAGGCAGGGACCAAAAACATTCAGTACTTC
>14|-|-|TRBJ2-7|TRBV4-2
CASSQDPYGGEQYF
TGTGCCAGCAGCCAAGATCCTTACGGGGGCGAGCAGTACTTC
>14|-|-|TRBJ1-3|TRBV6-5
CASSVRESGNTIYF
TGTGCCAGCAGTGTCAGGGAATCTGGAAACACCATATATTTT
>14|-|TRBD1|TRBJ2-7|TRBV29-1
CSVGRDSSSYEQYF
TGCAGCGTAGGCCGGGACAGTTCATCCTACGAGCAGTACTTC
>15|few|-|TRBJ2-1|TRBV5-1
CASSQTSSSYNEQFF
TGCGCCAGCAGCCAGACTAGTAGCTCCTACAATGAGCAGTTCTTC
>13|-|-|TRBJ1-1|TRBV7-9
CASSPTSGVGAFF
TGTGCCAGCAGCCCCACTTCCGGGGTTGGGGCTTTCTTT
>13|-|-|TRBJ1-1|TRBV2
CASLLGLNTEAFF
TGTGCCAGCCTCCTTGGGCTGAACACTGAAGCTTTCTTT
>11|-|-|TRBJ1-2|TRBV20-1
CSATEGYGYTF
TGCAGTGCTACCGAGGGCTATGGCTACACCTTC
>18|-|TRBD2|TRBJ2-7|TRBV27
CASSPTTSGGTPTYEQYF
TGTGCCAGCAGTCCCACGACTAGCGGGGGGACGCCTACCTACGAGCAGTACTTC
>15|-|-|TRBJ1-1|TRBV5-1
CASSPQWLGGSEAFF
TGCGCCAGCAGCCCCCAATGGCTGGGCGGGTCTGAAGCTTTCTTT
>17|-|-|TRBJ2-2|TRBV4-1
CASSPYWGQHMAGELFF
TGCGCCAGCAGCCCCTACTGGGGCCAACACATGGCCGGGGAGCTGTTTTTT
>13|-|-|TRBJ2-1|TRBV2
CASSANRDNEQFF
TGTGCCAGCAGTGCTAACAGGGACAATGAGCAGTTCTTC
>12|-|-|TRBJ2-1|TRBV30
CAGGHSYNEQFF
TGTGCCGGCGGCCACTCCTACAATGAGCAGTTCTTC
>14|-|TRBD1|TRBJ1-1|TRBV9
CASSPQGGNTEAFF
TGTGCCAGCAGCCCCCAGGGGGGCAACACTGAAGCTTTCTTT
>15|-|TRBD1|TRBJ1-5|TRBV19
CASSMGDRDGQPQHF
TGTGCCAGTAGTATGGGGGACAGGGATGGCCAGCCCCAGCATTTT
>14|-|TRBD1|TRBJ2-7|TRBV5-6
CASSLGGWGNEQYF
TGTGCCAGCAGCTTAGGGGGCTGGGGTAACGAGCAGTACTTC
>16|once|-|TRBJ1-2|TRBV5-1
CASSLGTDPFNYGYTF
TGCGCCAGCAGCTTGGGTACAGACCCCTTCAACTATGGCTACACCTTC
>13|-|-|TRBJ2-7|TRBV9
CASSVEAGYEQYF
TGTGCCAGCAGCGTAGAGGCGGGGTACGAGCAGTACTTC
>15|once|-|TRBJ2-7|TRBV5-1
CASRRLRERSYEQYF
TGCGCCAGCAGGCGACTCCGGGAACGTAGCTACGAGCAGTACTTC
>15|-|-|TRBJ2-1|TRBV6-6
CASSYGGARYNEQFF
TGTGCCAGCAGTTACGGGGGGGCCCGTTACAATGAGCAGTTCTTC
>15|-|TRBD2|TRBJ2-5|TRBV11-3
CASSGSSGGAETQYF
TGTGCCAGCAGCGGATCTAGCGGGGGGGCAGAGACCCAGTACTTC
>15|once|TRBD2|TRBJ2-1|TRBV5-4
CASSPGLAGVYEQFF
TGTGCCAGCAGCCCAGGACTAGCGGGAGTCTATGAGCAGTTCTTC
>14|-|TRBD1|TRBJ1-1|TRBV7-8
CASTLEGHRGPAFF
TGTGCCAGCACCCTAGAGGGACATAGGGGGCCAGCTTTCTTT
>13|-|-|TRBJ2-1|TRBV30
CAWSSGGAGEQFF
TGTGCCTGGAGTAGTGGGGGGGCCGGTGAGCAGTTCTTC
>15|-|TRBD2|TRBJ2-2|TRBV7-2
CASSLQTGGTGELFF
TGTGCCAGCAGCCTTCAGACGGGAGGCACCGGGGAGCTGTTTTTT
>14|-|-|TRBJ2-7|TRBV7-8
CASSFEAANGEQYF
TGTGCCAGCAGCTTCGAGGCCGCAAACGGCGAGCAGTACTTC
>12|few|TRBD1|TRBJ2-4|TRBV28
CAIGQGTAVQYF
TGTGCCATCGGACAGGGGACCGCGGTTCAGTACTTC
>12|-|-|TRBJ2-2|TRBV19
CASSMPGSQLFF
TGTGCCAGTAGTATGCCCGGGTCTCAGCTGTTTTTT
>12|-|-|TRBJ1-1|TRBV4-1
CASSSSVFEAFF
TGCGCCAGCAGCTCAAGCGTCTTTGAAGCTTTCTTT
>15|-|TRBD2|TRBJ2-7|TRBV15
CATSRELADSYEQYF
TGTGCCACCAGCAGAGAACTAGCGGACTCCTACGAGCAGTACTTC